This T cell receptor beta chain is from a study of CDR3 diversity in severe acne. This clonotype appeared a few times. TCRdb reanalysed the PCR reads using MiXCR and keeps one entry per CDR3 protein. Of under 100,000 distinct CDR3 sequences listed, about half are singletons. With 1 base removed from V and 1 base from J, the gap between germline ends came to 8 bases. In germline, CDR1 is SGHKS, CDR2 YYEKEE (reference sequence). The CDR3 is 14 residues long. The rearrangement uses TRBV5-5 and TRBJ1-2; D uncertain. Sequenced input: blood. The clonotype was recovered from a male donor in good health, serving as a control. The CDR3 loop reads CASSLTTLNYGYTF. CDR3 nucleotides: TGTGCCAGCAGCTTGACAACGCTTAACTATGGCTACACCTTC.